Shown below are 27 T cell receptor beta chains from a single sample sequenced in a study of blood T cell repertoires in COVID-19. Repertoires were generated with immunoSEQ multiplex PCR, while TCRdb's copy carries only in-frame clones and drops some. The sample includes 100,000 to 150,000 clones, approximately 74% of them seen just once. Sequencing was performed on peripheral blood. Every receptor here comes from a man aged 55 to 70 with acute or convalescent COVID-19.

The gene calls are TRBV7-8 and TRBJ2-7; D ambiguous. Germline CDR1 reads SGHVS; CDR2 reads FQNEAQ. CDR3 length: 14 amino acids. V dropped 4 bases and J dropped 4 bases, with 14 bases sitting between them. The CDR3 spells CASSSERGTYEQYF. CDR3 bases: TGTGCCAGCAGCTCGGAGCGCGGAACTTACGAGCAGTACTTC.

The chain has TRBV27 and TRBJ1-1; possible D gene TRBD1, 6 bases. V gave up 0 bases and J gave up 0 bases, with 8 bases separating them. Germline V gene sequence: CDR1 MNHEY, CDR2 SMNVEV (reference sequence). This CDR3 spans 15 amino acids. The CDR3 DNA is TGTGCCAGCAGTTTATCACAGGGTCTGAACACTGAAGCTTTCTTT. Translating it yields CASSLSQGLNTEAFF.

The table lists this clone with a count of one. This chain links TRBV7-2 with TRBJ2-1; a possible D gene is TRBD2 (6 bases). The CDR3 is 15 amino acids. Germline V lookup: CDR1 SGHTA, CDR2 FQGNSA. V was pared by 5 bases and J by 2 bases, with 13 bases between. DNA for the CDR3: TGTGCCAGCAGCCTCCGGGAGCAAACCTACAATGAGCAGTTCTTC. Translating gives CASSLREQTYNEQFF.

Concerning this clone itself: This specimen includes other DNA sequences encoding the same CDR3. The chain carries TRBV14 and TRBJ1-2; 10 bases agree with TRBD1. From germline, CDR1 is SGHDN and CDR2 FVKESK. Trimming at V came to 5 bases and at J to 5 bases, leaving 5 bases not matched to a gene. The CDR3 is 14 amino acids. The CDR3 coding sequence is TGTGCCAGCAGCGAAGGGACAGGGGATTATGGCTACACCTTC. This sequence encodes CASSEGTGDYGYTF.

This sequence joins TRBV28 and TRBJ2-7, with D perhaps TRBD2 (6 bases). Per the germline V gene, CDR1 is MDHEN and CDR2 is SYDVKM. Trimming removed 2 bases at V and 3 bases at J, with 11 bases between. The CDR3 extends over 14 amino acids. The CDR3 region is CASSLKEGFYEQYF. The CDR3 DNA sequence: TGTGCCAGCAGTTTAAAGGAGGGATTCTACGAGCAGTACTTC.

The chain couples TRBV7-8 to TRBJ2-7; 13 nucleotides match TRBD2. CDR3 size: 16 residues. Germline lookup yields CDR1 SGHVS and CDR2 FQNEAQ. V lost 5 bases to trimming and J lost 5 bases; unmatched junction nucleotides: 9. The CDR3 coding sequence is TGTGCCAGCAGCCCGAGGACTAGCGGGGGTTTCGACGAGCAGTACTTC. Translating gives CASSPRTSGGFDEQYF.

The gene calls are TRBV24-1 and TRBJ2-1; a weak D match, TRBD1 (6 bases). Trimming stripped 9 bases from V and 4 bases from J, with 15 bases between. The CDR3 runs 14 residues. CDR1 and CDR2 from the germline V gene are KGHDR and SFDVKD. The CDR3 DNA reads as TGTGCCACCGGCGGAACAGGGAGTTACAATGAGCAGTTCTTC. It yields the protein CATGGTGSYNEQFF.

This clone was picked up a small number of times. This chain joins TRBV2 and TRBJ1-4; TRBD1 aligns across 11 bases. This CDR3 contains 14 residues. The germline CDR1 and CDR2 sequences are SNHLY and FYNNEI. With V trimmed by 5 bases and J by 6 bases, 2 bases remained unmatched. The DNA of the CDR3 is TGTGCCAGCAGTCAGGACAGGGGGCATGAAAAACTGTTTTTT. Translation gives CASSQDRGHEKLFF.

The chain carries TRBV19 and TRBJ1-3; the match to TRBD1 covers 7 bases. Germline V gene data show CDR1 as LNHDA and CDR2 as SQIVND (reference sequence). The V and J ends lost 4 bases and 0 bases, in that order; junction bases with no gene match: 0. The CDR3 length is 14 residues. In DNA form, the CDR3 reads TGTGCCAGTAGTACAGGGGGCTCTGGAAACACCATATATTTT. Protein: CASSTGGSGNTIYF. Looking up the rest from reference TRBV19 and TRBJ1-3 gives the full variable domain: DGGITQSPKYLFRKEGQNVTLSCEQNLNHDAMYWYRQDPGQGLRLIYYSQIVNDFQKGDIAEGYSVSREKKESFPLTVTSAQKNPTAFYLCASSTGGSGNTIYFGEGSWLTVV.

CDR3 in amino acids: CASSYSRKNYTGELFF. CDR3 in DNA: TGTGCCAGCAGTTATTCCAGGAAAAATTACACCGGGGAGCTGTTTTTT. This rearrangement joins TRBV6-9 to TRBJ2-2; D remains ambiguous. V was shortened by 0 bases and J by 3 bases, with 11 bases between the two germline ends. The CDR3 is 16 amino acids. Germline V gene data show CDR1 as MNHGY and CDR2 as SVAAGI.

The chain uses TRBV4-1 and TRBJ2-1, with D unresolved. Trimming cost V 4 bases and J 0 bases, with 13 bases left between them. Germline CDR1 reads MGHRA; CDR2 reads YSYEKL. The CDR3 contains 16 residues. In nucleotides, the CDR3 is TGCGCCAGCAGCCTCGCACTCAAGAGCTCCTACAATGAGCAGTTCTTC. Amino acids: CASSLALKSSYNEQFF.

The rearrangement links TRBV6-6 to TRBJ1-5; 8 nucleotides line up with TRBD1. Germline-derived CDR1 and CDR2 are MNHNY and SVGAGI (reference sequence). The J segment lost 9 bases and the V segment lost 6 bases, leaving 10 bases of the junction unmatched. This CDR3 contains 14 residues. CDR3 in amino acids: CASSTGTGKGPQHF. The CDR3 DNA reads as TGTGCCAGCAGCACCGGGACAGGAAAGGGGCCCCAGCATTTT.

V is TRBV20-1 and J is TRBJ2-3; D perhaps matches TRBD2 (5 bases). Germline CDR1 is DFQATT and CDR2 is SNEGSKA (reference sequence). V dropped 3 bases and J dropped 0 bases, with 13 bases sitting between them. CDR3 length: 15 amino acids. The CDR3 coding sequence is TGCAGTGCTAGTCCTAGTTCTAGCAGCACAGATACGCAGTATTTT. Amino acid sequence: CSASPSSSSTDTQYF.

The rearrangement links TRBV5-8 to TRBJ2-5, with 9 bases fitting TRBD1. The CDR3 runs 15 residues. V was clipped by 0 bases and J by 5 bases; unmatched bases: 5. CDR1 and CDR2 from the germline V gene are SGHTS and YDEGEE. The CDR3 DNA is TGTGCCAGCAGCTTGGTCGGGACAGGGAGTGAGACCCAGTACTTC. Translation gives CASSLVGTGSETQYF.

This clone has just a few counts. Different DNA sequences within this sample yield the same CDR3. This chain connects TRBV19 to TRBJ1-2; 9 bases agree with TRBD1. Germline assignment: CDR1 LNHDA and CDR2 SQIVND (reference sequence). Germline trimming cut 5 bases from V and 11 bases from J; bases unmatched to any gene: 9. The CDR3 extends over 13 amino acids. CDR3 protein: CASSPRDRAGYTF. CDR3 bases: TGTGCCAGTAGTCCCCGGGACAGGGCGGGGTACACCTTC.

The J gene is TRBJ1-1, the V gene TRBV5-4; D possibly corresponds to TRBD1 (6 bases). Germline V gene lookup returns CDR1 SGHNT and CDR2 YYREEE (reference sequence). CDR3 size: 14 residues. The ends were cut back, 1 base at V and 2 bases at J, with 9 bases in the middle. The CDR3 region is CASSLTGTNTEAFF. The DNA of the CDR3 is TGTGCCAGCAGCTTGACAGGGACAAACACTGAAGCTTTCTTT.

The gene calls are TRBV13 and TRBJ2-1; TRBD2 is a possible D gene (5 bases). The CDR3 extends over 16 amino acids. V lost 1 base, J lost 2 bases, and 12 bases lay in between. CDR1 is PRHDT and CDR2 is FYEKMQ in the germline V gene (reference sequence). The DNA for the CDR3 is TGTGCCAGCAGCTTAGCACGTGGACTGGCCTACAATGAGCAGTTCTTC. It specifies CASSLARGLAYNEQFF.

CDR3 residues: CASSSLAGTTDTQYF. In DNA form, the CDR3 reads TGTGCCAGCAGCTCTCTAGCGGGGACTACAGATACGCAGTATTTT. The chain joins TRBV7-2 to TRBJ2-3, with TRBD2 matching over 9 bases. Trimming cost V 4 bases and J 3 bases; bases outside gene matches: 5. CDR1 is SGHTA and CDR2 is FQGNSA in the germline V gene. There are 15 residues in the CDR3.

DNA of the CDR3: TGTGCCACCAGTGATCGAGTAGCGGGTTCCTACAATGAGCAGTTCTTC. This sequence encodes CATSDRVAGSYNEQFF. The chain is built from TRBV24-1 and TRBJ2-1, with TRBD2 matching over 7 bases. The CDR3 covers 16 residues. Germline V gene lookup returns CDR1 KGHDR and CDR2 SFDVKD. V lost 3 bases to trimming and J lost 1 base; unmatched junction nucleotides: 5.

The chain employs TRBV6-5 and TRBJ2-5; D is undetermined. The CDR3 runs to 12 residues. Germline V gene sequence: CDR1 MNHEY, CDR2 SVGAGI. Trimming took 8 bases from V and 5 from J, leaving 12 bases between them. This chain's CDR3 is CASGRTAETQYF. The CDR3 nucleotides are TGTGCCAGCGGCCGTACCGCCGAGACCCAGTACTTC.

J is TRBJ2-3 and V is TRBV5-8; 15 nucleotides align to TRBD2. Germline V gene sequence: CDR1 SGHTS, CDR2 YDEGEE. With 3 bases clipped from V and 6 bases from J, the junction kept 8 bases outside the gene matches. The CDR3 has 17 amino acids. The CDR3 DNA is TGTGCCAGCAGCTCGACCGGGACTAGCGGGGGGAAGGATACGCAGTATTTT. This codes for CASSSTGTSGGKDTQYF.

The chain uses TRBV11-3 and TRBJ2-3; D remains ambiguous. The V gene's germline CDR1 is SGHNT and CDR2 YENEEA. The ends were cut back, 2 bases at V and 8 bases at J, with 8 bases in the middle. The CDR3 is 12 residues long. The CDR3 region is CASSLRPGTQYF. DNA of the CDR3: TGTGCCAGCAGCTTAAGACCAGGTACGCAGTATTTT.

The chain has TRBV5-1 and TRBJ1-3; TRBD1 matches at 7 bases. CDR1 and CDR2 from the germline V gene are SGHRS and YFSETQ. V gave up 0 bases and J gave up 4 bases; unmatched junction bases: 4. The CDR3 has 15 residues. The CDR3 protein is CASSLGTGAGNTIYF. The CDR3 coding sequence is TGCGCCAGCAGCTTGGGAACAGGGGCGGGAAACACCATATATTTT.

In nucleotides, the CDR3 is TGTGCCAGCAGTTTGCGGGCGACCTCTGGGGCCAACGTCCTGACTTTC. Amino acid sequence: CASSLRATSGANVLTF. J is TRBJ2-6 and V is TRBV27, with D maybe TRBD2 (5 bases). The V and J ends lost 3 bases and 0 bases respectively, with 9 bases between them. The CDR3 totals 16 residues. From germline, CDR1 is MNHEY and CDR2 SMNVEV (reference sequence).

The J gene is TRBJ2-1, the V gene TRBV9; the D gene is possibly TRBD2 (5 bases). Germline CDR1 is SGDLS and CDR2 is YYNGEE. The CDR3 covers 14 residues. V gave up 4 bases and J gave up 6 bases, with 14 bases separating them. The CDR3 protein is CASSPRFAGNEQFF. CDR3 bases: TGTGCCAGCAGCCCTAGGTTTGCGGGCAATGAGCAGTTCTTC.

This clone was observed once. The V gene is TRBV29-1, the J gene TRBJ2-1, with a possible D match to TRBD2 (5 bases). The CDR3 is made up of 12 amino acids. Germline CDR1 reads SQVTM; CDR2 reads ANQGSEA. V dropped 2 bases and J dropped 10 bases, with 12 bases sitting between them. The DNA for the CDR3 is TGCAGCGTTGAATACCAGCGGCAAGAGCAGTTCTTC. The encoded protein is CSVEYQRQEQFF.

The CDR3 nucleotides are TGTGCCAGCAGCCCAGGACAGGGGCGTTCCTACGAGCAGTACTTC. Protein: CASSPGQGRSYEQYF. The rearrangement links TRBV9 to TRBJ2-7, with TRBD1 matching over 9 bases. Losses at the gene ends were 4 bases for V and 1 base for J; bases not matched to a gene: 6. Looked up from germline, CDR1 is SGDLS and CDR2 is YYNGEE. CDR3 length: 15 residues.